This T cell receptor beta chain comes out of a study of cytomegalovirus exposure and HLA in healthy donors. General study results and limits: In vitro experiments confirmed that three CMV-associated chains were specific for CMV antigens.

Clones were sequenced by immunoSEQ multiplex PCR, and TCRdb holds only the in-frame ones, with some missing. The sample records more than 90,000 clones, roughly nine tenths being singletons. Turning to this clone: No antigen is known for it.

CDR1 and CDR2 from the germline V gene are SGHTA and FQGNSA. J was trimmed by 8 bases and V by 5 bases; bases with no gene match: 11. The CDR3 has 17 amino acids. The sequencing sample was made of PBMCs. The clonotype originates from a man between 18 and 29 years old in good health and CMV-seropositive. V gene TRBV7-2 combines with J gene TRBJ2-1; the match to TRBD2 covers 14 bases. As DNA, the CDR3 is TGTGCCAGCAGCCCTCTCGGGACTAGCGGGGGTCGGGATGAGCAGTTCTTC. Amino acids: CASSPLGTSGGRDEQFF.